This is a list of T cell receptor beta chains from one sample in a study of identical twins. TCRdb re-called the 5' RACE reads with MiXCR, one entry per CDR3 protein. This table holds 1.5 million to 2 million distinct CDR3 sequences, roughly 35% found once. Sequenced: cord blood. The receptor set was obtained from a newborn girl in good health. CDR3s include the opening cysteine and the closing phenylalanine or tryptophan. The D gene is left open where the match is weak. Part of the rows lack a size; the others show once, few, many or a class for expanded clones.

V: TRBV29-1; length: 13; J: TRBJ2-3; size: .; D: .; DNA: TGCAGCGTTGCCGACCCTCCCACAGATACGCAGTATTTT; CDR3: CSVADPPTDTQYF
V: TRBV12-3/TRBV12-4; length: 16; J: TRBJ2-3; size: .; D: .; DNA: TGTGCCAGCAGTTTAGCGCTGCGTGTGGACGCAGATACGCAGTATTTT; CDR3: CASSLALRVDADTQYF
V: TRBV7-2; length: 14; J: TRBJ2-5; size: .; D: .; DNA: TGTGCCAGCAGCTCCGAGGGACTGCAAGAGACCCAGTACTTC; CDR3: CASSSEGLQETQYF
V: TRBV12-3/TRBV12-4; length: 14; J: TRBJ2-5; size: few; D: .; DNA: TGTGCCAGCGGGTCCTCGTGGGGGCAAGAGACCCAGTACTTC; CDR3: CASGSSWGQETQYF
V: TRBV20-1; length: 17; J: TRBJ2-3; size: .; D: TRBD2; DNA: TGCAGTGCTAGAGAAGGGTGGGGTAGCGGGAGCACAGATACGCAGTATTTT; CDR3: CSAREGWGSGSTDTQYF
V: TRBV28; length: 15; J: TRBJ1-2; size: .; D: TRBD1; DNA: TGTGCCAGCAGTTTACCCGGACAGGGAAGAGGGGGCTACACCTTC; CDR3: CASSLPGQGRGGYTF
V: TRBV28; length: 18; J: TRBJ2-3; size: few; D: TRBD2; DNA: TGTGCCAGCAGAATCTGGACTAGCGGGAGGCGAAGCACAGATACGCAGTATTTT; CDR3: CASRIWTSGRRSTDTQYF
V: TRBV3-1; length: 15; J: TRBJ2-3; size: .; D: .; DNA: TGTGCCAGCAGCCAAGACAGGGTCGAAACAGATACGCAGTATTTT; CDR3: CASSQDRVETDTQYF
V: TRBV6-1; length: 20; J: TRBJ1-5; size: .; D: .; DNA: TGTGCCAGCAGTGAAGCAGACTGGGACATTAGCCTCTATAGCAATCAGCCCCAGCATTTT; CDR3: CASSEADWDISLYSNQPQHF
V: TRBV19; length: 13; J: TRBJ1-1; size: few; D: .; DNA: TGTGCCAGTAGGGTATCTCGGCAGACTGAAGCTTTCTTT; CDR3: CASRVSRQTEAFF
V: TRBV20-1; length: 12; J: TRBJ2-7; size: .; D: .; DNA: TGCAGTGCCCATGACCAGACCTACGAGCAGTACTTC; CDR3: CSAHDQTYEQYF
V: TRBV11-2; length: 15; J: TRBJ1-5; size: .; D: .; DNA: TGTGCCAGTTCGAGGCAGGGCCTTAGCAATCAGCCCCAGCATTTT; CDR3: CASSRQGLSNQPQHF
V: TRBV10-3; length: 15; J: TRBJ2-4; size: .; D: TRBD2; DNA: TGTGCCATCAGTTTTAGCGGGGTACGGGAGAGCATTCAGTACTTC; CDR3: CAISFSGVRESIQYF
V: TRBV4-1; length: 16; J: TRBJ1-1; size: .; D: TRBD1; DNA: TGCGCCAGCAGCCAAGGGGACAGGGTCTTGAACACTGAAGCTTTCTTT; CDR3: CASSQGDRVLNTEAFF
V: TRBV28; length: 12; J: TRBJ1-2; size: few; D: .; DNA: TGTGCCACCCGTCAGGGGCGGTATGGCTACACCTTC; CDR3: CATRQGRYGYTF
V: TRBV27; length: 16; J: TRBJ2-5; size: .; D: .; DNA: TGTGCCAGCAGGTTGACGGGGTCTAGCGTTAAAGAGACCCAGTACTTC; CDR3: CASRLTGSSVKETQYF
V: TRBV3-1; length: 13; J: TRBJ2-7; size: .; D: .; DNA: TGTGCCAGCAGCCAAGGTGAGGCTAGCGAGCAGTACTTC; CDR3: CASSQGEASEQYF
V: TRBV14; length: 13; J: TRBJ1-1; size: .; D: .; DNA: TGTGCCAGCAGTACCAAACTGCGGAGTGAAGCTTTCTTT; CDR3: CASSTKLRSEAFF
V: TRBV27; length: 18; J: TRBJ2-1; size: .; D: TRBD2; DNA: TGTGCCAGCACGCTCTTCTGGGGTAGCGGGAACGAGAGGAATGAGCAGTTCTTC; CDR3: CASTLFWGSGNERNEQFF
V: TRBV5-6; length: 12; J: TRBJ1-4; size: few; D: .; DNA: TGTGCCAGCAGCTATGGGGCGGAAAAACTGTTTTTT; CDR3: CASSYGAEKLFF
V: TRBV20-1; length: 15; J: TRBJ1-1; size: .; D: .; DNA: TGCAGTGCCCGCACCCGGTTGGTGGGAAACACTGAAGCTTTCTTT; CDR3: CSARTRLVGNTEAFF
V: TRBV4-2; length: 15; J: TRBJ2-7; size: once; D: .; DNA: TGTGCCAGCAGCCACTCAGGTTCCGTCTACAATGAGCAGTACTTC; CDR3: CASSHSGSVYNEQYF
V: TRBV18; length: 14; J: TRBJ2-5; size: .; D: .; DNA: TGTGCCAGCTCACCCCGACCGTACCAAGAGACCCAGTACTTC; CDR3: CASSPRPYQETQYF
V: TRBV5-5; length: 14; J: TRBJ1-4; size: few; D: .; DNA: TGTGCCAGCAGCTTATCGGTGAGGGGTGAAAAACTGTTTTTT; CDR3: CASSLSVRGEKLFF
V: TRBV28; length: 14; J: TRBJ1-2; size: few; D: .; DNA: TGTGCCAGCAGTTTATTGGGCGGGGGGGTTGGCTACACCTTC; CDR3: CASSLLGGGVGYTF
V: TRBV20-1; length: 13; J: TRBJ2-7; size: .; D: TRBD2; DNA: TGCAGTGCTAGGATAGCGGGTGACTACGAGCAGTACTTC; CDR3: CSARIAGDYEQYF
V: TRBV6-6; length: 14; J: TRBJ2-7; size: .; D: TRBD2; DNA: TGTGCCAGCAGTTACGGGACTAGCTCCAATGAGCAGTACTTC; CDR3: CASSYGTSSNEQYF
V: TRBV20-1; length: 14; J: TRBJ2-7; size: few; D: TRBD2; DNA: TGCAGTGCTACCTATAGCGGGAGGGAAAACGAGCAGTACTTC; CDR3: CSATYSGRENEQYF
V: TRBV28; length: 16; J: TRBJ2-7; size: few; D: TRBD1; DNA: TGTGCCAGCAGTTTCCTGACCGGGACAGCCTTCTACGAGCAGTACTTC; CDR3: CASSFLTGTAFYEQYF
V: TRBV6-1; length: 23; J: TRBJ2-1; size: .; D: TRBD2; DNA: TGTGCCAGCAGTGAAAAGCCCCCCCCTTTTTGGCGGGAGTCACCAACGGGAGCGAGTGAGCAGTTCTTC; CDR3: CASSEKPPPFWRESPTGASEQFF
V: TRBV14; length: 14; J: TRBJ2-1; size: few; D: TRBD1; DNA: TGTGCCAGCAGCCCCACCGGACAGGGGTTTGAGCAGTTCTTC; CDR3: CASSPTGQGFEQFF
V: TRBV4-1; length: 15; J: TRBJ2-7; size: once; D: TRBD2; DNA: TGCGCCAGCAGTCCCGGGACTAAACCCTACAATGAGCAGTACTTC; CDR3: CASSPGTKPYNEQYF
V: TRBV7-2; length: 15; J: TRBJ2-3; size: .; D: TRBD2; DNA: TGTGCCAGCAGCTTAGACAGCGGGAGGCCAGATACGCAGTATTTT; CDR3: CASSLDSGRPDTQYF
V: TRBV5-1; length: 15; J: TRBJ2-1; size: .; D: TRBD1; DNA: TGCGCCAACAGCTTTGGACAGGGGCAGGATAATGAGCAGTTCTTC; CDR3: CANSFGQGQDNEQFF
V: TRBV27; length: 15; J: TRBJ2-7; size: .; D: .; DNA: TGTGCCAGCAGCTGGCAGGGCAGAGCCCACCATGAGCAGTACTTC; CDR3: CASSWQGRAHHEQYF
V: TRBV30; length: 13; J: TRBJ1-1; size: .; D: TRBD1; DNA: TGTGCCTGGAACTACAGGGGAAACACTGAAGCTTTCTTT; CDR3: CAWNYRGNTEAFF
V: TRBV6-5; length: 13; J: TRBJ2-7; size: few; D: .; DNA: TGTGCCAGCAGCCCAACTAGCTACAATGAGCAGTACTTC; CDR3: CASSPTSYNEQYF
V: TRBV11-2; length: 14; J: TRBJ2-1; size: .; D: .; DNA: TGTGCCAGCAGCTTAGTTTGGGGTCCCGTTGAGCAGTTCTTC; CDR3: CASSLVWGPVEQFF
V: TRBV20-1; length: 15; J: TRBJ2-2; size: .; D: .; DNA: TGCAGTGCTAGCTCCCAGACCCCGAACACCGGGGAGCTGTTTTTT; CDR3: CSASSQTPNTGELFF
V: TRBV6-2/TRBV6-3; length: 17; J: TRBJ2-3; size: .; D: TRBD2; DNA: TGTGCCAGCAGTTACTCTAGGCTAGCGGCTGGAGGGGATACGCAGTATTTT; CDR3: CASSYSRLAAGGDTQYF
V: TRBV6-5; length: 14; J: TRBJ1-2; size: few; D: .; DNA: TGTGCCAGCAGTTACGGGCAGCCAAACTATGGCTACACCTTC; CDR3: CASSYGQPNYGYTF
V: TRBV21-1; length: 15; J: TRBJ2-1; size: few; D: .; DNA: TGTGCCAGCAGCAAAGCCGGGACCCCGTACAATGAGCAGTTCTTC; CDR3: CASSKAGTPYNEQFF
V: TRBV7-2; length: 12; J: TRBJ2-7; size: many; D: .; DNA: TGTGCCAGCAGCGCTTACTCCTACGAGCAGTACTTC; CDR3: CASSAYSYEQYF
V: TRBV20-1; length: 14; J: TRBJ2-7; size: .; D: TRBD2; DNA: TGCAGTGCTAGAGATGCCGAGCGGGAGTACGAGCAGTACTTC; CDR3: CSARDAEREYEQYF
V: TRBV4-1; length: 15; J: TRBJ1-1; size: few; D: .; DNA: TGCGCCAGCAGCCCAAGGGTATGGGGGGCCACTGAAGCTTTCTTT; CDR3: CASSPRVWGATEAFF
V: TRBV29-1; length: 14; J: TRBJ2-7; size: once; D: TRBD2; DNA: TGCAGCGTTCAGGGACTAGGCCCGTACAATGAGCAGTACTTC; CDR3: CSVQGLGPYNEQYF
V: TRBV20-1; length: 14; J: TRBJ2-4; size: .; D: TRBD2; DNA: TGCAGTGCTTCGGCTAGCGGCCTCAAAAACATTCAGTACTTC; CDR3: CSASASGLKNIQYF
V: TRBV20-1; length: 15; J: TRBJ1-5; size: .; D: .; DNA: TGCAGTGCTAGATCCTCAGGGATTTTGAGACAGCCCCAGCATTTT; CDR3: CSARSSGILRQPQHF
V: TRBV12-3/TRBV12-4; length: 16; J: TRBJ1-6; size: .; D: TRBD1; DNA: TGTGCCAGCAGTCCCGGGACAGGGATAGGAGTTTCACCCCTCCACTTT; CDR3: CASSPGTGIGVSPLHF
V: TRBV29-1; length: 13; J: TRBJ2-3; size: .; D: .; DNA: TGCAGCGTTTCGGGCAGAATCACAGATACGCAGTATTTT; CDR3: CSVSGRITDTQYF
V: TRBV29-1; length: 11; J: TRBJ2-5; size: .; D: .; DNA: TGCAGCGCTGAATGGGCATCAGAGCAGTACTTC; CDR3: CSAEWASEQYF
V: TRBV15; length: 17; J: TRBJ1-5; size: few; D: .; DNA: TGTGCCACCAGCAGAGATACAGTTTTCGATAGCAATCAGCCCCAGCATTTT; CDR3: CATSRDTVFDSNQPQHF